The entry that follows covers one T cell receptor (beta chain) sequence. Its target is unknown. This specimen comes from a study of T cell repertoires in cytomegalovirus infection. Study-level background: Based on public TCR beta signatures, there were indications of CMV infection and of a matching HLA type. Regarding the study as a whole: What dominated the ex vivo response were HLA-C-restricted CMV-specific TCR beta clonotypes. Using cumulative public TCR beta family frequency, the authors identified those who carried CMV together with the relevant HLA.

From germline, CDR1 is MRHNA and CDR2 SNTAGT. V lost 0 bases, J lost 6 bases, and 1 base stayed unmatched. CDR3 size: 14 residues. Each CDR3 protein gets one entry after TCRdb re-called the reads with MiXCR. Of over 250,000 distinct CDR3 sequences in the sample, under 25% were seen once. The clonotype was recovered from a human donor in good health (CMV status not recorded). Some clones in this sample may be carry-over from other donors' samples. The chain links TRBV6-4 to TRBJ2-1; the match to TRBD2 covers 8 bases. Material: cultured PBMCs, obtained from culture after CMV antigen stimulation. As DNA, the CDR3 is TGTGCCAGCAGTGACTCAGGACTAGCCAATGAGCAGTTCTTC. Translated, it gives CASSDSGLANEQFF.